The following is a T cell receptor beta chain sequence with its context. The CDR3 length is 15 residues. The V gene's germline CDR1 is SGHTA and CDR2 FQGTGA. The V end lost 5 bases, the J end lost 7 bases, and 21 bases lay between the germline ends. This specimen comes from a study of PD-1 blockade in mismatch repair-deficient tumors. The data were produced by immunoSEQ multiplex PCR, yet TCRdb's version contains in-frame clones alone and is incomplete. The data contain 56,000 or so clones, more than 75% of them seen just once; the ten biggest clones take up over 3%. The sequence was collected from an adult with mismatch repair-deficient cancer. Here the sequenced sample was peripheral blood, taken 4 weeks after starting pembrolizumab. The J gene is TRBJ2-7, the V gene TRBV7-3; D gene ambiguous. CDR3 in DNA: TGTGCCAGCAGCGCATCGGTCGGCCCAAAAGGGGAGCAGTACTTC. Translating gives CASSASVGPKGEQYF. Full variable domain (missing parts from reference TRBV7-3 and TRBJ2-7): GAGVSQTPSNKVTEKGKYVELRCDPISGHTALYWYRQSLGQGPEFLIYFQGTGAADDSGLPNDRFFAVRPEGSVSTLKIQRTERGDSAVYLCASSASVGPKGEQYFGPGTRLTVT.